The 30 T cell receptor beta chains below come from one sample, sequenced in a study of T cell responses to AZD1222 COVID-19 vaccine. TCRdb keeps only in-frame clones here, not all; method: immunoSEQ multiplex PCR. The sample records about 180,000 clones, 90% being singletons. Sequences were derived from peripheral blood, sampled on day 0 of AZD1222 vaccination. The source is an adult in good health.

This chain links TRBV7-9 with TRBJ1-6; 7 positions agree with TRBD1. This CDR3 region has 14 residues. Germline CDR1 is SEHNR and CDR2 is FQNEAQ (reference sequence). The J segment lost 10 bases and the V segment lost 5 bases, leaving 8 bases of the junction unmatched. Written as DNA, the CDR3 is TGTGCCAGCAGCCAGGGGCAGGGGGGATCACCCCTCCACTTT. It yields the protein CASSQGQGGSPLHF.

The rearrangement uses TRBV19 and TRBJ2-2; weak D call: TRBD1 (6 bases). Germline CDR1 is LNHDA and CDR2 is SQIVND (reference sequence). Trimming shortened V by 7 bases and J by 2 bases, and 17 bases separated the two germline ends. The CDR3 is made up of 16 amino acids. Here the CDR3 reads CASTIDRTSNTGELFF. In DNA, the CDR3 is TGTGCCAGTACCATTGACAGGACCTCCAACACCGGGGAGCTGTTTTTT. The full variable domain, completed using reference TRBV19 and TRBJ2-2, is DGGITQSPKYLFRKEGQNVTLSCEQNLNHDAMYWYRQDPGQGLRLIYYSQIVNDFQKGDIAEGYSVSREKKESFPLTVTSAQKNPTAFYLCASTIDRTSNTGELFFGEGSRLTVL.

Remarks on this clone: This specimen includes other DNA sequences encoding the same CDR3. V is TRBV2 and J is TRBJ1-1; 7 bases match TRBD1. The CDR3 is 14 residues long. The junction had 2 bases not matched to a gene; V was cut back by 4 bases and J by 0 bases. The germline CDR1 and CDR2 sequences are SNHLY and FYNNEI. The CDR3 sequence is CASSGQGMNTEAFF. The DNA of the CDR3 is TGTGCCAGCAGTGGACAGGGCATGAACACTGAAGCTTTCTTT.

The chain recombines TRBV24-1 with TRBJ2-1; TRBD1 or TRBD2 may be the D gene (5 bases each). The length of the CDR3 is 15 residues. Germline V gives CDR1 KGHDR, CDR2 SFDVKD. Trimming cost V 3 bases and J 3 bases, with 11 bases left between them. The CDR3 sequence: CATSDHRDLYNEQFF. CDR3 nucleotides: TGTGCCACCAGTGATCACCGGGACCTCTACAATGAGCAGTTCTTC.

This clone was recorded once. CDR3 sequence: CASSEASTGVGLYYGYTF. CDR3 nucleotides: TGTGCCAGCAGTGAAGCCTCGACAGGGGTCGGTTTATACTATGGCTACACCTTC. The chain couples TRBV2 to TRBJ1-2, with 8 bases aligning to TRBD1. V was pared by 0 bases and J by 3 bases, with 12 bases of the junction left unmatched. Germline CDR1 and CDR2: SNHLY and FYNNEI. The CDR3 has 18 amino acids.

This clone has only one observation. This sequence joins TRBV7-9 and TRBJ2-5; D is perhaps TRBD2 (6 bases). Germline V lookup: CDR1 SEHNR, CDR2 FQNEAQ (reference sequence). Trimming stripped 1 base from V and 5 bases from J, with 14 bases between. This CDR3 spans 15 amino acids. CDR3 DNA sequence: TGTGCCAGCAGCTTAGTTGGTACCCGGGGGGAGACCCAGTACTTC. It is translated as CASSLVGTRGETQYF. Together with reference TRBV7-9 and TRBJ2-5, the CDR3 gives the full variable domain: DTGVSQNPRHKITKRGQNVTFRCDPISEHNRLYWYRQTLGQGPEFLTYFQNEAQLEKSRLLSDRFSAERPKGSFSTLEIQRTEQGDSAMYLCASSLVGTRGETQYFGPGTRLLVL.

V usage is TRBV11-2 and J usage is TRBJ1-1, with unresolved D. The CDR3 length is 13 residues. Trimming left V 4 bases short and J 1 base short, with 7 bases between. The germline gives CDR1 SGHAT, CDR2 FQNNGV. The CDR3 nucleotides are TGTGCCAGCAGCTCCGGACCGAACACTGAAGCTTTCTTT. Translated, it gives CASSSGPNTEAFF.

The chain uses TRBV5-6 and TRBJ1-1; D gene uncertain. V gave up 3 bases and J gave up 2 bases, with 5 bases separating them. The CDR3 is 12 residues long. Germline assignment: CDR1 SGHDT and CDR2 YYEEEE. CDR3 in DNA: TGTGCCAGCAGCTCCCAAAACACTGAAGCTTTCTTT. It yields the protein CASSSQNTEAFF.

The chain links TRBV6-1 to TRBJ1-1; D remains unclear. V lost 2 bases to trimming and J lost 1 base, with 14 bases between them. CDR1 MNHNS and CDR2 SASEGT come from the germline V gene. This CDR3 comprises 16 residues. CDR3 bases: TGTGCCAGCAGTGAATTAACAACCCGGCCGAACACTGAAGCTTTCTTT. It yields the protein CASSELTTRPNTEAFF.

The chain carries TRBV7-3 and TRBJ1-1; possibly TRBD1 for D (5 bases). The CDR3 covers 15 residues. Trimming stripped 0 bases from V and 2 bases from J, with 10 bases between. Germline V CDR1 and CDR2: SGHTA, FQGTGA. CDR3 protein: CASSLTGQGNTEAFF. The CDR3 DNA sequence: TGTGCCAGCAGCTTAACCGGGCAGGGTAACACTGAAGCTTTCTTT.

The J gene is TRBJ2-1, the V gene TRBV4-2; D remains unclear. The germline V and J ends were trimmed by 1 base and 0 bases, with 10 bases remaining between them. CDR3 length: 16 residues. The germline V gene has CDR1 LGHNA and CDR2 YNFKEQ. CDR3 amino acids: CASSQAQSSSYNEQFF. CDR3 nucleotides: TGTGCCAGCAGCCAAGCGCAGAGTAGCTCCTACAATGAGCAGTTCTTC.

The J gene is TRBJ1-2, the V gene TRBV11-2; a possible D gene is TRBD1 (5 bases). V shed 0 bases and J shed 14 bases, with 13 bases lying between them. CDR3 length: 12 residues. Germline CDR1 is SGHAT and CDR2 is FQNNGV. Here the CDR3 DNA reads TGTGCCAGCAGCTTAGATCAAATCAGGGCAACCTTC. Translation: CASSLDQIRATF. Combining the CDR3 with reference TRBV11-2 and TRBJ1-2 gives the whole variable domain EAGVAQSPRYKIIEKRQSVAFWCNPISGHATLYWYQQILGQGPKLLIQFQNNGVVDDSQLPKDRFSAERLKGVDSTLKIQPAKLEDSAVYLCASSLDQIRATFGSGTRLTVV.

This rearrangement joins TRBV28 to TRBJ1-1; tentatively, D is TRBD1 (6 bases). Germline assignment: CDR1 MDHEN and CDR2 SYDVKM. Trimming pared 3 bases from V and 1 base from J, leaving 9 bases between. The CDR3 contains 14 residues. The CDR3 sequence: CASSLYRENTEAFF. The CDR3 DNA sequence: TGTGCCAGCAGTTTGTACAGGGAGAACACTGAAGCTTTCTTT.

The chain employs TRBV28 and TRBJ2-7, with a weak D call TRBD2 (7 bases). Trimming took 6 bases from V and 4 from J, leaving 19 bases between them. Germline V gene data show CDR1 as MDHEN and CDR2 as SYDVKM. The CDR3 sequence is 15 residues long. The CDR3 here is CASSLADGGAYEQYF. The CDR3 region has the DNA TGTGCCAGCAGCCTGGCAGATGGGGGGGCGTACGAGCAGTACTTC.

The chain uses TRBV11-1 and TRBJ2-3; D is possibly TRBD2 (6 bases). The V end was cut by 3 bases, the J end by 2 bases, with 6 bases between. From germline, CDR1 is SGHAT and CDR2 FQDESV (reference sequence). The CDR3 covers 13 residues. CDR3 region: CASSLRDTDTQYF. The DNA of the CDR3 is TGTGCCAGCAGCTTGCGGGACACAGATACGCAGTATTTT.

The CDR3 loop is CASSLARGVRTMNTEAFF. The CDR3 coding sequence is TGTGCCAGCAGCTTGGCCCGGGGAGTTAGGACCATGAACACTGAAGCTTTCTTT. This chain connects TRBV5-6 to TRBJ1-1, with unresolved D. This CDR3 comprises 18 residues. The germline gives CDR1 SGHDT, CDR2 YYEEEE. Between the trimmed V and J ends, which lost 0 bases and 0 bases, there was a span of 18 bases. The complete variable domain, with remaining parts taken from reference TRBV5-6 and TRBJ1-1, reads DAGVTQSPTHLIKTRGQQVTLRCSPKSGHDTVSWYQQALGQGPQFIFQYYEEEERQRGNFPDRFSGHQFPNYSSELNVNALLLGDSALYLCASSLARGVRTMNTEAFFGQGTRLTVV.

For this clone: One end of the junction fails to match germline, which may point to a read error. The chain has TRBV3-1 (or the pseudogene TRBV3-2) and TRBJ2-7; D uncertain. Germline V gene data show CDR1 as LGHDT and CDR2 as YNNKEL (reference sequence). This CDR3 has 14 amino acids. The CDR3 spells CASSRPIPPRHMSF. CDR3 nucleotide sequence: TGTGCCAGCAGCCGTCCGATACCCCCCCGCCATATGTCCTTC.

Points on this clone: At the DNA level, this CDR3 is encoded by other sequences in the same sample as well. The rearrangement links TRBV24-1 to TRBJ2-7, with 9 bases fitting TRBD1. Per the germline V gene, CDR1 is KGHDR and CDR2 is SFDVKD. The CDR3 is 15 amino acids. The V segment lost 4 bases and the J segment 1 base; nucleotides outside the gene matches: 4. This CDR3 reads CATSESGTGSYEQYF. In DNA form, the CDR3 reads TGTGCCACCAGTGAATCCGGGACAGGGTCCTACGAGCAGTACTTC.

The CDR3 region is CASRPQHEGGYTF. CDR3 nucleotides: TGTGCCAGCAGACCTCAACACGAGGGCGGCTACACCTTC. This rearrangement joins TRBV2 to TRBJ1-2; no clear D. The CDR3 runs to 13 residues. Germline CDR1 SNHLY, CDR2 FYNNEI. Deletions cut 6 bases from V and 8 bases from J, with 16 bases between.

The J gene is TRBJ1-4, the V gene TRBV24-1, with D maybe TRBD1 (5 bases). The CDR3 is 15 residues long. V lost 7 bases, J lost 10 bases, and 21 bases lay in between. Germline V lookup: CDR1 KGHDR, CDR2 SFDVKD. DNA of the CDR3: TGTGCCACCAGCTCGATTGAGCCTCCGAGGGGAAAACTGTTTTTT. Its protein product is CATSSIEPPRGKLFF.

The rearrangement uses TRBV5-8 and TRBJ1-5, with 10 positions matching TRBD1. V was clipped by 3 bases and J by 1 base; unmatched bases: 16. The CDR3 spans 20 residues. From germline, CDR1 is SGHTS and CDR2 YDEGEE. The CDR3, as DNA: TGTGCCAGCAGCTACTCTTTTGGGGGACAGGGGCTCGTAAGCAATCAGCCCCAGCATTTT. Translated: CASSYSFGGQGLVSNQPQHF.

The J gene is TRBJ1-1, the V gene TRBV11-3; D call uncertain. Germline V gene lookup returns CDR1 SGHNT and CDR2 YENEEA. Trimming left V 1 base short and J 4 bases short, with 7 bases between. This CDR3 has 13 residues. The CDR3 DNA is TGTGCCAGCAGCTTAGGACTGACCACTGAAGCTTTCTTT. Translated: CASSLGLTTEAFF. Full variable domain (remainder filled in from reference TRBV11-3 and TRBJ1-1): EAGVVQSPRYKIIEKKQPVAFWCNPISGHNTLYWYLQNLGQGPELLIRYENEEAVDDSQLPKDRFSAERLKGVDSTLKIQPAELGDSAVYLCASSLGLTTEAFFGQGTRLTVV.

This clone was seen only a few times. The CDR3 region has the DNA TGTGCCAGCAGCCCGGGATTTGGCGATCAGCCCCAGCATTTT. Its protein product is CASSPGFGDQPQHF. V and J are TRBV7-2 and TRBJ1-5; no firm D call. From germline, CDR1 is SGHTA and CDR2 FQGNSA. With 5 bases removed from V and 5 bases from J, the gap between germline ends came to 13 bases. This CDR3 is built from 14 residues.

This chain connects TRBV7-9 to TRBJ2-7; 7 bases fit TRBD2. The CDR3 has 14 residues. Losses at the gene ends were 3 bases for V and 5 bases for J; bases not matched to a gene: 7. Germline V CDR1 and CDR2: SEHNR, FQNEAQ (reference sequence). CDR3 in DNA: TGTGCCAGCAGCTTCGGGCGGGGGATACACGAGCAGTACTTC. This codes for CASSFGRGIHEQYF.

The chain is built from TRBV6-1 and TRBJ1-2; 9 bases fit TRBD1. V lost 2 bases, J lost 3 bases, and 13 bases stayed unmatched. This CDR3 region has 18 residues. From germline, CDR1 is MNHNS and CDR2 SASEGT. The CDR3 reads CASSELWDRAKRDYGYTF. In DNA, the CDR3 is TGTGCCAGCAGTGAACTTTGGGACAGGGCGAAAAGGGACTATGGCTACACCTTC.

The V gene is TRBV2, the J gene TRBJ1-5; no clear D gene. V was cut by 3 bases and J by 4 bases, with 13 bases left in between. The CDR3 is made up of 15 amino acids. Germline CDR1 reads SNHLY; CDR2 reads FYNNEI. The CDR3 reads CASSEGSRGNQPQHF. The CDR3 nucleotides are TGTGCCAGCAGTGAGGGCTCGCGGGGAAATCAGCCCCAGCATTTT.

The rearrangement uses TRBV10-3 and TRBJ1-2; TRBD1 aligns across 8 bases. Germline CDR1 reads ENHRY; CDR2 reads SYGVKD. The trim removed 0 bases at V and 4 bases at J, leaving 7 bases unmatched. This CDR3 is built from 16 residues. The CDR3 coding sequence is TGTGCCATCAGTGAGTCGAATCAGGGGGCCGTCTATGGCTACACCTTC. Protein product: CAISESNQGAVYGYTF.

This chain uses TRBV18 with TRBJ1-1; D remains ambiguous. This CDR3 region has 14 residues. Germline-derived CDR1 and CDR2 are KGHSH and LQKENI. Between the trimmed V and J ends, which lost 1 base and 5 bases, there was a span of 11 bases. CDR3 nucleotides: TGTGCCAGCTCACCACGGGCAATAGATACTGAAGCTTTCTTT. This gives the protein CASSPRAIDTEAFF.

This chain links TRBV5-5 with TRBJ1-1, with D uncertain. This CDR3 is built from 14 residues. Per germline, CDR1 SGHKS and CDR2 YYEKEE (reference sequence). V was trimmed by 4 bases and J by 3 bases, leaving 13 bases between them. As DNA, the CDR3 is TGTGCCAGCAGCCCGGCCCCGGTGGACACTGAAGCTTTCTTT. Amino acids: CASSPAPVDTEAFF.

The gene calls are TRBV19 and TRBJ2-6; perhaps D is TRBD1 or TRBD2 (5 bases each). The length of the CDR3 is 16 residues. Per germline, CDR1 LNHDA and CDR2 SQIVND (reference sequence). V shed 4 bases and J shed 0 bases, with 10 bases lying between them. The CDR3 protein is CASSRGRPSGANVLTF. CDR3 sequence (DNA): TGTGCCAGTAGTAGGGGACGGCCCTCTGGGGCCAACGTCCTGACTTTC. Full variable domain (outside the CDR3, taken from reference TRBV19 and TRBJ2-6): DGGITQSPKYLFRKEGQNVTLSCEQNLNHDAMYWYRQDPGQGLRLIYYSQIVNDFQKGDIAEGYSVSREKKESFPLTVTSAQKNPTAFYLCASSRGRPSGANVLTFGAGSRLTVL.